This T cell receptor beta chain was retrieved from a study of blood T cell repertoires in COVID-19. Trimming took 7 bases from V and 5 from J; bases not matched to a gene: 11. The CDR3 contains 15 residues. Germline-derived CDR1 and CDR2 are MNHEY and SMNVEV (reference sequence). Measured with immunoSEQ multiplex PCR; TCRdb has only the in-frame clones, and not every one. Of roughly 180,000 clones listed, around 79% are singletons. Sequencing input: peripheral blood. The chain joins TRBV27 to TRBJ2-3, with 8 nucleotides matching TRBD2. The TCR sequence derives from a woman between 55 and 75 years old with COVID-19, enrolled during active disease. CDR3 DNA: TGTGCCAGCACCTTTAGCGGGATATCGGGAGATACGCAGTATTTT. Translating it yields CASTFSGISGDTQYF.